The clone carrying this TCR beta chain was seen just once. V gave up 6 bases and J gave up 5 bases, with 13 bases separating them. CDR3 size: 13 residues. Per germline, CDR1 SNHLY and CDR2 FYNNEI. Semi-nested PCR with Nested Universal Primer A followed constant-region reverse priming of full-length variable regions. MiXCR, applied by TCRdb to the 5' RACE reads, yields one record per CDR3 protein. The repertoire holds tens of thousands of distinct CDR3 sequences, around 22% seen once, with around 4.1% in the top ten. Memory CD4+ T cells were sorted as CD4+CD45RO+CD25- cells. The sequencing input was memory CD4+ T cells sorted from blood. Subset described: memory CD4+ T cells, CD4+CD45RO+CD25-. The V gene is TRBV2, the J gene TRBJ1-1, with D perhaps matching TRBD1 (6 bases). The receptor was isolated from a female donor with breast cancer. The CDR3 DNA reads TGTGCCAGCAGCATGACAGGTGGTACTGAAGCTTTCTTT. Its protein is CASSMTGGTEAFF. Supplemented by reference TRBV2 and TRBJ1-1, the full variable domain reads EPEVTQTPSHQVTQMGQEVILRCVPISNHLYFYWYRQILGQKVEFLVSFYNNEISEKSEIFDDQFSVERPDGSNFTLKIRSTKLEDSAMYFCASSMTGGTEAFFGQGTRLTVV.